The next 26 T cell receptor beta chains were all read from a single sample in a study of cytomegalovirus exposure and HLA in healthy donors. Libraries were prepared by immunoSEQ multiplex PCR; TCRdb keeps only in-frame clonotypes and omits some of them. Of about 180,000 clones in the sample, roughly 85% were seen once. Sequenced material: PBMCs. Receptor source: a young man in good health and CMV-seropositive.

This clone has only one observation. V is TRBV27 and J is TRBJ1-5; possibly TRBD1 for D (5 bases). The CDR3 contains 19 residues. Trimming removed 7 bases at V and 0 bases at J, with 25 bases between. CDR1 and CDR2 from the germline V gene are MNHEY and SMNVEV (reference sequence). The CDR3 DNA reads as TGTGCCAGCACCCCGTTCGACCGCGACAGTTTGACTAGCAATCAGCCCCAGCATTTT. As protein: CASTPFDRDSLTSNQPQHF.

V is TRBV9 and J is TRBJ1-1; 7 bases agree with TRBD1. The V gene end was trimmed by 1 base and the J gene end by 0 bases; junction bases not matched to a gene: 21. Germline assignment: CDR1 SGDLS and CDR2 YYNGEE. The CDR3 consists of 21 residues. CDR3 DNA: TGTGCCAGCAGCGTATACCCCCCACAGGGGTATCAGGGCCTAATGAACACTGAAGCTTTCTTT. This codes for CASSVYPPQGYQGLMNTEAFF.

This rearrangement joins TRBV2 to TRBJ2-3; TRBD2 aligns across 12 bases. There are 14 residues in the CDR3. V lost 8 bases to trimming and J lost 3 bases; unmatched junction nucleotides: 3. Per germline, CDR1 SNHLY and CDR2 FYNNEI. CDR3 sequence reads: CASLAGGRTDTQYF. CDR3 coding DNA: TGTGCCAGCCTAGCGGGAGGGCGGACAGATACGCAGTATTTT.

V and J are TRBV6-5 and TRBJ1-1; perhaps TRBD1 as D (6 bases). V lost 2 bases and J 1 base, leaving 8 bases between the germline ends. Germline V gene data show CDR1 as MNHEY and CDR2 as SVGAGI. The CDR3 loop spans 14 amino acids. CDR3 in amino acids: CASSYGGANTEAFF. In DNA form, the CDR3 reads TGTGCCAGCAGTTACGGGGGGGCGAACACTGAAGCTTTCTTT.

In the case of this clone: The sample carries other DNA sequences with the same CDR3. The genes are TRBV5-6 and TRBJ2-7; D is perhaps TRBD2 (5 bases). Trimming stripped 0 bases from V and 2 bases from J, with 6 bases between. The V gene's germline CDR1 is SGHDT and CDR2 YYEEEE. The CDR3 covers 13 residues. The CDR3, as DNA: TGTGCCAGCAGCTTGGGAGGGCCCTACGAGCAGTACTTC. This sequence encodes CASSLGGPYEQYF.

The chain couples TRBV27 to TRBJ1-4, with 8 bases that match TRBD1. The CDR3 length is 18 residues. Germline loops: CDR1 MNHEY, CDR2 SMNVEV (reference sequence). Trimming cost V 0 bases and J 5 bases; bases outside gene matches: 11. The CDR3 nucleotides read TGTGCCAGCAGTTTATCGGGGCTTGGGACAGGTGGCAATGAAAAACTGTTTTTT. Translating it yields CASSLSGLGTGGNEKLFF.

This clone was observed a few times. The chain combines TRBV30 with TRBJ2-1; 14 positions match TRBD2. Per the germline V gene, CDR1 is GTSNPN and CDR2 is SVGIG (reference sequence). V lost 3 bases, J lost 10 bases, and 8 bases stayed unmatched. This CDR3 is built from 15 residues. This CDR3 is CAWRRLAGGPGEQFF. The DNA for the CDR3 is TGTGCCTGGAGGAGACTAGCGGGAGGGCCGGGGGAGCAGTTCTTC.

This sequence joins TRBV13 and TRBJ2-7, with D possibly TRBD1 on 7 matching bases. Germline CDR1 and CDR2: PRHDT and FYEKMQ (reference sequence). This CDR3 has 16 residues. V was trimmed by 0 bases and J by 6 bases, leaving 18 bases between them. The CDR3 DNA sequence: TGTGCCAGCAGCTTAGGGACAGGGAGGTTTTCAGGCGAGCAGTACTTC. Translating it yields CASSLGTGRFSGEQYF. Combining the CDR3 with reference TRBV13 and TRBJ2-7 gives the whole variable domain AAGVIQSPRHLIKEKRETATLKCYPIPRHDTVYWYQQGPGQDPQFLISFYEKMQSDKGSIPDRFSAQQFSDYHSELNMSSLELGDSALYFCASSLGTGRFSGEQYFGPGTRLTVT.

The CDR3 nucleotides read TGTGCCAGCAGGTGGACTAGCGGAAGTACCGGGGAGCTGTTTTTT. This translates into CASRWTSGSTGELFF. The chain is built from TRBV6-5 and TRBJ2-2, with TRBD2 identical over 10 bases. V shed 6 bases, J shed 5 bases, and the junction held 6 bases outside the gene matches. This CDR3 contains 15 residues. Germline CDR1 and CDR2: MNHEY and SVGAGI.

CDR3 amino acids: CASSRGSGNTIYF. DNA of the CDR3: TGTGCCAGCAGTCGGGGTTCTGGAAACACCATATATTTT. The chain is built from TRBV6-5 and TRBJ1-3; D unclear. Deletions cut 5 bases from V and 1 base from J, with 6 bases between. Germline CDR1 MNHEY, CDR2 SVGAGI. The length of the CDR3 is 13 residues.

This clone showed up just once. V usage is TRBV29-1 and J usage is TRBJ2-2, with 10 nucleotides matching TRBD1. Germline V gene sequence: CDR1 SQVTM, CDR2 ANQGSEA. After removal of 6 bases from V and 4 bases from J, the junction contained 5 bases not matched to a gene. This CDR3 region has 14 residues. The CDR3 DNA reads as TGCAGCGTCTTGACAGGGGGCGGCACCGGGGAGCTGTTTTTT. It codes for CSVLTGGGTGELFF.

The J gene is TRBJ1-1, the V gene TRBV7-2; D possibly corresponds to TRBD1 (6 bases). This CDR3 spans 12 amino acids. V was pared by 0 bases and J by 8 bases, with 7 bases between. In germline, CDR1 is SGHTA, CDR2 FQGNSA. The CDR3 DNA reads TGTGCCAGCAGCTTAGCTGGACAGGAAGCTTTCTTT. Protein sequence: CASSLAGQEAFF.

The gene calls are TRBV5-1 and TRBJ2-3; 7 bases match TRBD2. CDR3 length: 15 amino acids. Trimming at V came to 3 bases and at J to 5 bases, leaving 9 bases not matched to a gene. Germline V gene lookup returns CDR1 SGHRS and CDR2 YFSETQ. CDR3 residues: CASSYAAGVKDTQYF. The CDR3 DNA reads as TGCGCCAGCAGCTACGCGGCGGGAGTGAAAGATACGCAGTATTTT.

This clone was picked up a small number of times. This chain joins TRBV28 and TRBJ2-7; 8 bases fit TRBD2. The CDR3 totals 14 residues. Germline V CDR1 and CDR2: MDHEN, SYDVKM. V lost 5 bases, J lost 2 bases, and 5 bases stayed unmatched. CDR3 region: CASSPTGLAYEQYF. In DNA, the CDR3 is TGTGCCAGCAGTCCGACGGGACTAGCCTACGAGCAGTACTTC.

The chain joins TRBV7-2 to TRBJ2-7, with 10 bases that match TRBD2. V shed 5 bases and J 2 bases; nucleotides not matched to a gene: 3. CDR1 and CDR2 (germline): SGHTA, FQGNSA. This CDR3 has 14 amino acids. CDR3 DNA sequence: TGTGCCAGCAGCACACTAGCGGGAACCTACGAGCAGTACTTC. This sequence encodes CASSTLAGTYEQYF.

This chain joins TRBV28 and TRBJ1-6; D not resolved. The V end lost 5 bases, the J end lost 0 bases, and 11 bases lay between the germline ends. Germline V gene lookup returns CDR1 MDHEN and CDR2 SYDVKM. The CDR3 is 16 amino acids. CDR3 in DNA: TGTGCCAGCAGTCCGGATGGGAGCTCCTATAATTCACCCCTCCACTTT. Residues: CASSPDGSSYNSPLHF.

This rearrangement joins TRBV29-1 to TRBJ2-4, with D possibly being TRBD1 (6 bases). The CDR3 spans 16 residues. CDR1 is SQVTM and CDR2 is ANQGSEA in the germline V gene. Trimming pared 5 bases from V and 5 bases from J, leaving 22 bases between. The CDR3: CSVSSDKGVNENIQYF. The CDR3 bases are TGCAGCGTTTCCTCGGACAAGGGGGTTAACGAAAACATTCAGTACTTC.

CDR3: CASSLKLAGREELFF. CDR3 sequence (DNA): TGTGCCAGCAGCCTGAAACTAGCGGGACGAGAGGAGCTGTTTTTT. This sequence joins TRBV5-6 and TRBJ2-2; 10 bases are shared with TRBD2. After removal of 4 bases from V and 10 bases from J, the junction contained 10 bases not matched to a gene. This CDR3 comprises 15 residues. Germline V CDR1 and CDR2: SGHDT, YYEEEE.

This clone was counted only a few times. The rearrangement links TRBV10-3 to TRBJ2-7; TRBD1 might be the D (5 bases). The germline V gene has CDR1 ENHRY and CDR2 SYGVKD. Trimming cost V 3 bases and J 1 base, with 13 bases left between them. This CDR3 is built from 15 residues. The CDR3 DNA reads as TGTGCCATCAGTGACGTGGGGCCAGGGTCCTACGAGCAGTACTTC. This gives the protein CAISDVGPGSYEQYF.

The rearrangement links TRBV5-1 to TRBJ2-2; D gene unclear. The germline V gene has CDR1 SGHRS and CDR2 YFSETQ. The CDR3 runs to 15 residues. The V gene lost 3 bases and the J gene lost 0 bases, with 9 bases spanning the gap. The DNA for the CDR3 is TGCGCCAGCAGCTCGGAAACTACGAACACCGGGGAGCTGTTTTTT. This translates into CASSSETTNTGELFF. The variable domain in full, with the rest retrieved from reference TRBV5-1 and TRBJ2-2, is KAGVTQTPRYLIKTRGQQVTLSCSPISGHRSVSWYQQTPGQGLQFLFEYFSETQRNKGNFPGRFSGRQFSNSRSEMNVSTLELGDSALYLCASSSETTNTGELFFGEGSRLTVL.

The CDR3 protein is CASRPRGQYGYTF. The CDR3 nucleotides read TGTGCCAGCAGACCACGGGGTCAATATGGCTACACCTTC. The chain employs TRBV28 and TRBJ1-2; D remains ambiguous. The CDR3 totals 13 residues. Per the germline V gene, CDR1 is MDHEN and CDR2 is SYDVKM. V dropped 6 bases and J dropped 5 bases, with 13 bases sitting between them.

V and J are TRBV5-4 and TRBJ2-2; 11 nucleotides line up with TRBD1. Germline CDR1 reads SGHNT; CDR2 reads YYREEE (reference sequence). V gave up 4 bases and J gave up 7 bases; unmatched junction bases: 6. The CDR3 spans 15 residues. Here the CDR3 DNA reads TGTGCCAGCAGCCTGGACAGGGGGCTTGTCGGGGAGCTGTTTTTT. This gives the protein CASSLDRGLVGELFF.

The genes are TRBV28 and TRBJ2-6, with D unresolved. The CDR3 sequence is 18 residues long. Deletions cut 7 bases from V and 0 bases from J, with 19 bases between. CDR1 and CDR2 from the germline V gene are MDHEN and SYDVKM. The CDR3 DNA is TGTGCCAGCAATTCCCCCCTAGGTACCATCTCTGGGGCCAACGTCCTGACTTTC. Translated, it gives CASNSPLGTISGANVLTF.

On this clone itself: Other DNA sequences in this sample translate to the same CDR3. The chain links TRBV20-1 to TRBJ2-5, with 7 bases aligning to TRBD2. V lost 6 bases to trimming and J lost 5 bases; unmatched junction nucleotides: 3. CDR3 length: 11 amino acids. Germline V gives CDR1 DFQATT, CDR2 SNEGSKA (reference sequence). The CDR3 region is CSALGGETQYF. DNA of the CDR3: TGCAGTGCCCTCGGGGGGGAGACCCAGTACTTC.

This chain uses TRBV5-8 with TRBJ2-3, with a possible D match to TRBD2 (5 bases). Germline CDR1 and CDR2: SGHTS and YDEGEE. This CDR3 is 15 amino acids long. V was shortened by 5 bases and J by 2 bases, with 15 bases between the two germline ends. Here the CDR3 reads CASRPRARATDTQYF. The CDR3 region has the DNA TGTGCCAGCAGGCCCCGGGCGCGGGCCACAGATACGCAGTATTTT.

The chain employs TRBV11-3 and TRBJ2-1; tentative D call: TRBD2 (5 bases). Per the germline V gene, CDR1 is SGHNT and CDR2 is YENEEA. V gave up 5 bases and J gave up 1 base, with 12 bases separating them. The CDR3 consists of 15 residues. The CDR3 coding sequence is TGTGCCAGCAGCCCGGACGGAGGATCCTACAATGAGCAGTTCTTC. This gives the protein CASSPDGGSYNEQFF.